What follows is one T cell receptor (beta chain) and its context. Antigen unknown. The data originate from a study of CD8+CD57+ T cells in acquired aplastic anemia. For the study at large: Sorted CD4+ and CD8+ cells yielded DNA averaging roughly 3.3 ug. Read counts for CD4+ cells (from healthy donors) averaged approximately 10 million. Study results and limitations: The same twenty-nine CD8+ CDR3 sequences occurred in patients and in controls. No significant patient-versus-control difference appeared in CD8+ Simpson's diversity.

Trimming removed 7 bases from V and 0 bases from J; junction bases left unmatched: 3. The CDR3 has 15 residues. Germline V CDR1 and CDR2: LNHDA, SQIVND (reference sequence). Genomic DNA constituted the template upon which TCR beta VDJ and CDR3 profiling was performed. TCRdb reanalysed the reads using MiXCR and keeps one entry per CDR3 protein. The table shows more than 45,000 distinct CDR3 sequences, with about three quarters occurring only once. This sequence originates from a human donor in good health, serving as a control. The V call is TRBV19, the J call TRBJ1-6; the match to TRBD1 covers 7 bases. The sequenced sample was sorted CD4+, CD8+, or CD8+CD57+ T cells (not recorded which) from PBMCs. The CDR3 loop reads CASTPGGSYNSPLHF. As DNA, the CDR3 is TGTGCCAGTACCCCAGGGGGCTCCTATAATTCACCCCTCCACTTT.